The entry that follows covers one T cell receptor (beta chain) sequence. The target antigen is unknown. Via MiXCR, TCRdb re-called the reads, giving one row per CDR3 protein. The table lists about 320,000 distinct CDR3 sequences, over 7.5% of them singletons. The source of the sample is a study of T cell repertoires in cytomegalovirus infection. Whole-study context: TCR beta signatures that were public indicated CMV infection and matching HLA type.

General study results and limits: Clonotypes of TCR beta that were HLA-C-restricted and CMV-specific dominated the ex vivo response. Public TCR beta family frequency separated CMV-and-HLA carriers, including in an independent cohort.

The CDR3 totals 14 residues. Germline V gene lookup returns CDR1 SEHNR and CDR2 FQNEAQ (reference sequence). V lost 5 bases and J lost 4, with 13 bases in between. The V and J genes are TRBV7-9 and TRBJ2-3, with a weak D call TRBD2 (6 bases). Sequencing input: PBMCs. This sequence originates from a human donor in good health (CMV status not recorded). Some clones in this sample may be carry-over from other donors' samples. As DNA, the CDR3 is TGTGCCAGCAGCCCCAGGGAGGAGGCAGATACGCAGTATTTT. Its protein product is CASSPREEADTQYF.